These 18 T cell receptor beta chains originate from one sample sequenced in a study of blood T cell repertoires in COVID-19. The method was immunoSEQ multiplex PCR; TCRdb's version includes in-frame clones alone and lacks a portion of them. Of more than 95,000 clones listed, roughly 82% are singletons. Sequencing was carried out using peripheral blood. The receptors stem from a man aged 55 to 69 with acute or convalescent COVID-19.

The V and J genes are TRBV12-3 or TRBV12-4 and TRBJ2-3; tentatively, D is TRBD2 (5 bases). The CDR3 spans 13 residues. Trimming pared 3 bases from V and 6 bases from J, leaving 10 bases between. CDR3 sequence: CASSFRGIDTQYF. The DNA for the CDR3 is TGTGCCAGCAGTTTTAGAGGGATTGATACGCAGTATTTT.

The chain carries TRBV4-2 and TRBJ2-2; 11 positions match TRBD2. This CDR3 has 18 residues. Germline loops: CDR1 LGHNA, CDR2 YNFKEQ. V shed 5 bases, J shed 2 bases, and the junction held 10 bases outside the gene matches. This CDR3 reads CASSSHPTSGGNTGELFF. The DNA of the CDR3 is TGTGCCAGCAGCTCTCACCCCACTAGCGGGGGAAACACCGGGGAGCTGTTTTTT.

CDR3 sequence reads: CASSHSDEQFF. DNA for the CDR3: TGTGCCAGCAGCCATAGCGATGAGCAGTTCTTC. The rearrangement uses TRBV7-6 and TRBJ2-1; weak D call: TRBD2 (5 bases). The CDR3 extends over 11 amino acids. Trimming removed 5 bases from V and 8 bases from J, with 7 bases in between. Germline assignment: CDR1 SGHVS and CDR2 FNYEAQ.

V and J are TRBV18 and TRBJ1-4; 7 positions agree with TRBD1. This CDR3 region has 13 residues. The germline gives CDR1 KGHSH, CDR2 LQKENI. V lost 6 bases to trimming and J lost 8 bases; unmatched junction nucleotides: 6. The CDR3 loop reads CASSADREEKLFF. CDR3 nucleotide sequence: TGTGCCAGCTCGGCCGACAGGGAAGAAAAACTGTTTTTT.

The chain carries TRBV2 and TRBJ2-3; the D gene is possibly TRBD2 (5 bases). This CDR3 contains 14 residues. Germline lookup yields CDR1 SNHLY and CDR2 FYNNEI. Trimming cost V 7 bases and J 0 bases, with 11 bases left between them. The CDR3 loop is CASKERTSTDTQYF. The DNA of the CDR3 is TGTGCCAGCAAAGAGCGGACTAGCACAGATACGCAGTATTTT.

The chain joins TRBV2 to TRBJ2-1, with TRBD2 as a possible D gene (6 bases). Germline V gene data show CDR1 as SNHLY and CDR2 as FYNNEI. Trimming removed 7 bases from V and 8 bases from J, with 18 bases in between. The CDR3 has 14 amino acids. The CDR3 DNA sequence: TGTGCCAGCAACCGACTAGTTCCGGGCGATGAGCAGTTCTTC. Its translation: CASNRLVPGDEQFF.

This clone has just a few counts. The V call is TRBV5-8, the J call TRBJ2-5; D may be TRBD1 (8 bases). This CDR3 has 15 residues. Trimming pared 3 bases from V and 3 bases from J, leaving 15 bases between. Germline CDR1 reads SGHTS; CDR2 reads YDEGEE. In nucleotides, the CDR3 is TGTGCCAGCAGCTACCACAGGGGGGGCGAAGAGACCCAGTACTTC. Residues: CASSYHRGGEETQYF.

V is TRBV5-1 and J is TRBJ2-1; TRBD2 matches 11 bases. The CDR3 covers 16 residues. After removal of 2 bases from V and 4 bases from J, the junction contained 5 bases not matched to a gene. Germline values: CDR1 SGHRS, CDR2 YFSETQ. This CDR3 reads CASSLSSGRQYNEQFF. Written as DNA, the CDR3 is TGCGCCAGCAGCTTATCTAGCGGGAGGCAATACAATGAGCAGTTCTTC. The full variable domain, completed using reference TRBV5-1 and TRBJ2-1, is KAGVTQTPRYLIKTRGQQVTLSCSPISGHRSVSWYQQTPGQGLQFLFEYFSETQRNKGNFPGRFSGRQFSNSRSEMNVSTLELGDSALYLCASSLSSGRQYNEQFFGPGTRLTVL.

CDR3 sequence: CASSGDRGLQPQHF. CDR3 DNA sequence: TGTGCCAGCAGCGGGGACAGGGGGCTCCAGCCCCAGCATTTT. The gene calls are TRBV7-2 and TRBJ1-5; TRBD1 agrees at 12 bases. Germline CDR1 reads SGHTA; CDR2 reads FQGNSA. The CDR3 is made up of 14 amino acids. The ends lost 5 bases at V and 7 bases at J; junction bases unmatched: 3. Filled out from reference TRBV7-2 and TRBJ1-5, the complete variable domain reads GAGVSQSPSNKVTEKGKDVELRCDPISGHTALYWYRQSLGQGLEFLIYFQGNSAPDKSGLPSDRFSAERTGGSVSTLTIQRTQQEDSAVYLCASSGDRGLQPQHFGDGTRLSIL.

The gene calls are TRBV9 and TRBJ1-6; possible D gene TRBD1, 6 bases. Germline V CDR1 and CDR2: SGDLS, YYNGEE. This CDR3 contains 15 residues. The ends were cut back, 0 bases at V and 6 bases at J, with 10 bases in the middle. Here the CDR3 DNA reads TGTGCCAGCAGCGTAGAAGGGGGTCTTAATTCACCCCTCCACTTT. Translated, it gives CASSVEGGLNSPLHF.

V gene TRBV3-1 (or the pseudogene TRBV3-2) combines with J gene TRBJ1-1; D unresolved. V was pared by 1 base and J by 1 base, with 7 bases between. Germline values: CDR1 LGHDT, CDR2 YNNKEL (reference sequence). The CDR3 is made up of 14 amino acids. CDR3 region: CASSQGSGNTEAFF. CDR3 bases: TGTGCCAGCAGCCAAGGGTCAGGGAACACTGAAGCTTTCTTT.

V and J are TRBV29-1 and TRBJ2-1, with 11 bases lining up with TRBD2. The CDR3 runs to 14 residues. CDR1 SQVTM and CDR2 ANQGSEA come from the germline V gene. V shed 6 bases and J 6 bases; nucleotides not matched to a gene: 7. CDR3 amino acids: CSVDSGRARNEQFF. CDR3 sequence (DNA): TGCAGCGTAGATAGCGGGAGGGCACGCAATGAGCAGTTCTTC.

The chain is built from TRBV19 and TRBJ2-1; 13 bases fit TRBD2. The V and J ends lost 7 bases and 5 bases, in that order; junction bases with no gene match: 5. CDR1 LNHDA and CDR2 SQIVND come from the germline V gene (reference sequence). The CDR3 contains 15 residues. CDR3 DNA sequence: TGTGCCAGTACCAGCGGGACTAGCGGGAACAATGAGCAGTTCTTC. It encodes CASTSGTSGNNEQFF. Full variable domain (remainder filled in from reference TRBV19 and TRBJ2-1): DGGITQSPKYLFRKEGQNVTLSCEQNLNHDAMYWYRQDPGQGLRLIYYSQIVNDFQKGDIAEGYSVSREKKESFPLTVTSAQKNPTAFYLCASTSGTSGNNEQFFGPGTRLTVL.

J is TRBJ1-6 and V is TRBV6-2 or TRBV6-3, with 7 nucleotides matching TRBD1. V gave up 5 bases and J gave up 9 bases; unmatched junction bases: 7. The length of the CDR3 is 14 residues. From germline, CDR1 is MNHEY and CDR2 SVGEGT. In nucleotides, the CDR3 is TGTGCCAGCAGTGACGAGACAGGGCGTTCACCCCTCCACTTT. Its translation: CASSDETGRSPLHF.

Details on this clone: Other nucleotide sequences in the sample specify the same CDR3. J is TRBJ2-7 and V is TRBV7-3; 7 nucleotides agree with TRBD2. This CDR3 is 13 amino acids long. V shed 5 bases, J shed 6 bases, and the junction held 7 bases outside the gene matches. The germline V gene has CDR1 SGHTA and CDR2 FQGTGA. The CDR3 DNA sequence: TGTGCCAGCAGCCTCCTTTCGGGGGGCGAGCAGTACTTC. This gives the protein CASSLLSGGEQYF.

V gene TRBV20-1 combines with J gene TRBJ1-4, with 9 bases fitting TRBD1. V dropped 3 bases and J dropped 5; count of bases not matched to a gene: 4. Germline CDR1 is DFQATT and CDR2 is SNEGSKA (reference sequence). The CDR3 is 14 residues long. CDR3 residues: CSASAGTGNEKLFF. The DNA for the CDR3 is TGCAGTGCTAGTGCCGGGACAGGGAATGAAAAACTGTTTTTT.

This clone appeared a single time. The chain joins TRBV27 to TRBJ1-5; D ambiguous. V dropped 3 bases and J dropped 0 bases, with 12 bases sitting between them. Germline V CDR1 and CDR2: MNHEY, SMNVEV (reference sequence). The CDR3 is 16 amino acids. The CDR3 reads CASSFLGSGSNQPQHF. The CDR3 DNA sequence: TGTGCCAGCAGTTTTTTGGGTTCGGGTAGCAATCAGCCCCAGCATTTT.

The gene calls are TRBV7-9 and TRBJ1-3; possibly TRBD1 for D (6 bases). Germline-derived CDR1 and CDR2 are SEHNR and FQNEAQ (reference sequence). Trimming shortened V by 5 bases and J by 2 bases, and 16 bases separated the two germline ends. The CDR3 consists of 16 residues. The CDR3 DNA follows: TGTGCCAGCAGCGCATTCACAGGGAACCCTGGAAACACCATATATTTT. It translates to CASSAFTGNPGNTIYF.